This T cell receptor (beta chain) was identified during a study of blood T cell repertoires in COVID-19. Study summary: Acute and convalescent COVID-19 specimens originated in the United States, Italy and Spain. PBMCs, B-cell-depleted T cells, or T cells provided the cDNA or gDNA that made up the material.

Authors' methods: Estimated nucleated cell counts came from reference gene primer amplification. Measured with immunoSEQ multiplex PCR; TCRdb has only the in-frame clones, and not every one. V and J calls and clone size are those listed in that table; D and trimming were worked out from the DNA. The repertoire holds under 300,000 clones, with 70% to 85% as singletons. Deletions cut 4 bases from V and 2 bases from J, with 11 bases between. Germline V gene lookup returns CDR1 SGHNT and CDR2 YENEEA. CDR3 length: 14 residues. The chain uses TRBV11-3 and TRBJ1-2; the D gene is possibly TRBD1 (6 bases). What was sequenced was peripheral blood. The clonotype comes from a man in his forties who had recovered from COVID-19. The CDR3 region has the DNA TGTGCCAGCAGCTCTGCCAGGGGCAACTATGGCTACACCTTC. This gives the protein CASSSARGNYGYTF.